This TCR beta chain was captured in a study of graft-versus-host responses after intestinal transplantation. Looking at the study overall: After anti-thymocyte globulin induction, recipients took tacrolimus and steroids for three to four years. Points from the study as a whole: GvH clones occurred in recipient marrow; some first appeared in ileum or blood. In patients with graft-donor T cell macrochimerism, allograft graft-versus-host to host-versus-graft clonal ratios were high.

Sequencing was performed with immunoSEQ multiplex PCR; in TCRdb, only in-frame clones are kept and a portion is missing. This sample carries under 45,000 clones, roughly 93% of them seen once, and the ten largest clones take 3.6%. Turning to this clone: The target antigen is unknown.

The CDR3 extends over 16 amino acids. V shed 6 bases, J shed 1 base, and the junction held 8 bases outside the gene matches. Germline V gene sequence: CDR1 MNHNY, CDR2 SVGAGI (reference sequence). The source was PBMCs, collected 700 to 850 days after intestinal transplantation. V usage is TRBV6-6 and J usage is TRBJ2-1, with TRBD1 matching 8 bases. The sequence was obtained from a human patient who received an intestinal transplant, so some T cells may come from the graft donor. The CDR3 bases are TGTGCCAGCAGACTTACCGGGACAGGATCCTACAATGAGCAGTTCTTC. Protein sequence: CASRLTGTGSYNEQFF.